This T cell receptor beta chain was recorded in a study of shared clonotypes between healthy human individuals. Overall study results and limits: At large depth, rarefaction still showed sorted-subset sequencing to be incomplete.

Worth noting for this clone: Its matching antigen is unknown.

CDR1 SGHRS and CDR2 YFSETQ come from the germline V gene. The CDR3 covers 15 residues. With 4 bases removed from V and 0 bases from J, the gap between germline ends came to 13 bases. Sequencing used immunoSEQ multiplex PCR; TCRdb keeps in-frame clones, though not all of them. The profile shows about 2.3 million clones, 85% to 95% of them singletons. This TCR derives from a man between 18 and 35 years old in good health. Some clones in this sample may be carry-over from other donors' samples. Sequenced input: naive CD4+ T cells from PBMCs. Subset reported: CD45RA+ positively selected. The chain is built from TRBV5-1 and TRBJ1-1, with a possible D match to TRBD1 (6 bases). CDR3 sequence (DNA): TGCGCCAGCAGCGAACAGGGAGGGTTGAACACTGAAGCTTTCTTT. It yields the protein CASSEQGGLNTEAFF. Combining the CDR3 with reference TRBV5-1 and TRBJ1-1 gives the whole variable domain KAGVTQTPRYLIKTRGQQVTLSCSPISGHRSVSWYQQTPGQGLQFLFEYFSETQRNKGNFPGRFSGRQFSNSRSEMNVSTLELGDSALYLCASSEQGGLNTEAFFGQGTRLTVV.